These 3 T cell receptor beta chains came from one sample sequenced in a study of shared clonotypes between healthy human individuals. Method: immunoSEQ multiplex PCR; TCRdb's copy keeps in-frame clones and lacks some. The table has about 2,100,000 clones, more than 85% seen once. CD8 cells classed as naive were CD45RO-negative and positively selected for CCR7, excluding terminally differentiated effector memory CD45RA+ cells. The sequencing input was naive CD8+ T cells from PBMCs. These receptors were taken from a man between 18 and 29 years old in good health. Some clones in this sample may be carry-over from other donors' samples.

The rearrangement joins TRBV6-6 to TRBJ2-1; TRBD2 matches 8 bases. CDR1 is MNHNY and CDR2 is SVGAGI in the germline V gene (reference sequence). With V trimmed by 11 bases and J by 3 bases, 12 bases remained unmatched. This CDR3 comprises 15 residues. The CDR3 loop reads CAGSSGRGFYNEQFF. CDR3 DNA: TGTGCCGGATCGAGCGGGAGAGGTTTCTACAATGAGCAGTTCTTC.

The chain has TRBV7-9 and TRBJ1-1; D is unresolved. CDR1 and CDR2 from the germline V gene are SEHNR and FQNEAQ (reference sequence). The CDR3 runs to 16 residues. Trimming took 4 bases from V and 0 from J, leaving 15 bases between them. CDR3: CASSSLNGVLNTEAFF. The CDR3 nucleotides read TGTGCCAGCAGCTCCCTGAATGGGGTATTGAACACTGAAGCTTTCTTT.

This chain uses TRBV7-9 with TRBJ2-3; 9 nucleotides match TRBD2. The CDR3 extends over 16 amino acids. CDR1 and CDR2 (germline): SEHNR, FQNEAQ (reference sequence). The trim removed 4 bases at V and 5 bases at J, leaving 10 bases unmatched. The CDR3 region has the DNA TGTGCCAGCAGCTACCCTCGGCGGGAGGGGGGAGATACGCAGTATTTT. Protein: CASSYPRREGGDTQYF.